This T cell receptor beta chain was captured by sequencing in a study of regulatory T cells in long-lasting Graves disease. Combining iRepertoire HTBI primers with Arm-PCR of CDR3 regions, the authors built TCR beta libraries. TCRdb reprocessed the multiplex PCR reads with MiXCR, giving one entry per CDR3 protein. The table has roughly 410,000 distinct CDR3 sequences, 15% seen once; the top ten hold approximately 7.8%. This clonotype was picked up many times. Noted time point: newly diagnosed GD, antithyroid drugs for less than 3 months. PBMCs provided the RNA from which the TCR library was made. These data were also filed under a second study, of T cells in Graves' hyperthyroidism and ophthalmopathy.

Sequenced material: peripheral blood mononuclear cells (PBMCs), taken at new diagnosis, from a patient treated with antithyroid drugs. The sequence came from a woman aged 40 to 49 with Graves disease.

CDR3 DNA: TGTGCCAGCAGCTTAATAGCCTCGGATACGCAGTATTTT. As protein: CASSLIASDTQYF. The V call is TRBV7-9, the J call TRBJ2-3; D is ambiguous. The CDR3 extends over 13 amino acids. The V end was cut by 2 bases, the J end by 6 bases, with 9 bases between. Germline V lookup: CDR1 SEHNR, CDR2 FQNEAQ (reference sequence). Full variable domain (remainder filled in from reference TRBV7-9 and TRBJ2-3): DTGVSQNPRHKITKRGQNVTFRCDPISEHNRLYWYRQTLGQGPEFLTYFQNEAQLEKSRLLSDRFSAERPKGSFSTLEIQRTEQGDSAMYLCASSLIASDTQYFGPGTRLTVL.